In this sample, the clone carrying this TCR beta chain turned up many times. The antigen is unknown. Per germline, CDR1 SGHAT and CDR2 FQNNGV. This CDR3 has 13 amino acids. V gave up 0 bases and J gave up 4 bases, with 5 bases separating them. This record belongs to a study of T cells in Graves' hyperthyroidism and ophthalmopathy. On the study more broadly: Any treatment followed the collection of peripheral blood at initial diagnosis.

From RNA transcripts, TCR beta CDR3 regions were amplified. HTBI primers drove first-round RT-PCR of the TCR CDR3. TCRdb called the multiplex PCR reads again in MiXCR, with one record for every CDR3 protein. The sample records 400,000 or so distinct CDR3 sequences, over 11% being singletons. Study-wide findings and caveats: In simple terms, a model built on 13 V-J features told ophthalmopathy apart from stable hyperthyroidism.

The receptor comes from a middle-aged man with Graves' ophthalmopathy. The V gene is TRBV11-2, the J gene TRBJ2-3; D remains ambiguous. The sequencing input was blood. CDR3: CASSLERSDTQYF. DNA of the CDR3: TGTGCCAGCAGCTTAGAGCGGTCAGATACGCAGTATTTT.